A single sample gave rise to the 19 T cell receptor beta chains below, sequenced in a study of cytomegalovirus exposure and HLA in healthy donors. Both 60 Vbeta primers and 13 Jbeta primers went into the PCR. TCRdb keeps only in-frame clones here, not all; method: immunoSEQ multiplex PCR. This repertoire shows some 60,000 clones, over 75% found once; its top ten account for 1.4%. The material sequenced was PBMCs. Receptors were obtained from a man between 18 and 35 years old in good health and CMV-seronegative.

The chain combines TRBV6-1 with TRBJ2-1; a possible D gene is TRBD1 (7 bases). Trimming took off 8 bases at V and 8 bases at J, with 16 bases between the two ends. The CDR3 is made up of 13 amino acids. Looked up from germline, CDR1 is MNHNS and CDR2 is SASEGT. Written as DNA, the CDR3 is TGTGCCAGCTCCGGACAGGAGCGGGATGAGCAGTTCTTC. Protein sequence: CASSGQERDEQFF.

The V gene is TRBV28, the J gene TRBJ2-5; TRBD2 might be the D (5 bases). The germline V and J ends were trimmed by 8 bases and 6 bases, with 16 bases remaining between them. Germline CDR1 is MDHEN and CDR2 is SYDVKM. This CDR3 comprises 13 residues. CDR3 DNA: TGTGCCAGCTACCAACGGGGTTTAAAGACCCAGTACTTC. Translating it yields CASYQRGLKTQYF.

The J gene is TRBJ1-1, the V gene TRBV6-5, with TRBD1 matching 8 bases. J was trimmed by 7 bases and V by 3 bases; bases with no gene match: 7. The CDR3 spans 14 residues. The germline V gene has CDR1 MNHEY and CDR2 SVGAGI. CDR3 coding DNA: TGTGCCAGCAGTTATCGAAGACAGGGGAATGAAGCTTTCTTT. Protein: CASSYRRQGNEAFF.

The rearrangement joins TRBV27 to TRBJ1-2, with a weak D call TRBD1 (6 bases). The CDR3 contains 13 residues. The germline CDR1 and CDR2 sequences are MNHEY and SMNVEV (reference sequence). Trimming took 3 bases from V and 6 from J, leaving 11 bases between them. Here the CDR3 reads CASSFRGSHGYTF. CDR3 nucleotide sequence: TGTGCCAGCAGTTTTAGGGGGTCGCATGGCTACACCTTC.

This clone appeared a single time. The chain uses TRBV28 and TRBJ1-4; 8 bases align to TRBD1. The CDR3 contains 14 residues. Germline lookup yields CDR1 MDHEN and CDR2 SYDVKM. Trimming removed 4 bases from V and 7 bases from J; junction bases left unmatched: 5. The CDR3 protein is CASSSWTGSEKLFF. The CDR3 DNA reads as TGTGCCAGCAGTTCCTGGACAGGGAGTGAAAAACTGTTTTTT.

The chain is built from TRBV7-2 and TRBJ2-7; 8 bases map to TRBD1. Germline-derived CDR1 and CDR2 are SGHTA and FQGNSA. J lost 11 bases, V lost 1 base, and 13 bases had no gene match. The CDR3 contains 15 residues. The CDR3, as DNA: TGTGCCAGCAGCTTAGGAGGGACAGGTGGCCGGCTTGAGTACTTC. Translated: CASSLGGTGGRLEYF.

The J gene is TRBJ2-6, the V gene TRBV6-1, with D perhaps TRBD1 (5 bases). This CDR3 is built from 17 residues. In germline, CDR1 is MNHNS, CDR2 SASEGT. V dropped 3 bases and J dropped 3 bases, with 15 bases sitting between them. CDR3: CASSDYDSPIGANVLTF. The CDR3 DNA sequence: TGTGCCAGCAGTGACTATGACAGCCCGATTGGGGCCAACGTCCTGACTTTC.

The chain carries TRBV6-5 and TRBJ1-1, with 8 bases identical to TRBD1. The CDR3 extends over 15 amino acids. The germline V gene encodes CDR1 MNHEY and CDR2 SVGAGI. The junction had 5 bases not matched to a gene; V was cut back by 4 bases and J by 1 base. CDR3 coding DNA: TGTGCCAGCAGTTCCAGGGGGCAGGGGAACACTGAAGCTTTCTTT. Protein product: CASSSRGQGNTEAFF.

CDR3 DNA sequence: TGCGCCAGCAGCCAAGTTCACGGGATTAACACCGGGGAGCTGTTTTTT. Translating it yields CASSQVHGINTGELFF. The chain employs TRBV4-1 and TRBJ2-2; perhaps TRBD2 as D (5 bases). The V end lost 1 base, the J end lost 2 bases, and 11 bases lay between the germline ends. This CDR3 has 16 residues. CDR1 is MGHRA, CDR2 YSYEKL, per germline.

The V gene is TRBV30, the J gene TRBJ1-3; unclear D gene. Trimming removed 4 bases at V and 2 bases at J, with 12 bases between. CDR1 and CDR2 (germline): GTSNPN, SVGIG (reference sequence). The CDR3 spans 14 residues. This chain's CDR3 is CAWTAGSTGNTIYF. The CDR3 DNA is TGTGCCTGGACCGCGGGTAGCACTGGAAACACCATATATTTT.

The chain is built from TRBV2 and TRBJ1-1; 8 bases are shared with TRBD1. The V gene end was trimmed by 8 bases and the J gene end by 5 bases; junction bases not matched to a gene: 13. The CDR3 is made up of 15 amino acids. Germline values: CDR1 SNHLY, CDR2 FYNNEI. The CDR3 loop is CASGGLRGPETEAFF. The CDR3 DNA sequence: TGTGCCAGCGGGGGGCTCAGGGGGCCCGAAACTGAAGCTTTCTTT.

V usage is TRBV11-2 and J usage is TRBJ2-1; a weak D match, TRBD2 (5 bases). This CDR3 spans 13 amino acids. The ends were cut back, 1 base at V and 10 bases at J, with 11 bases in the middle. CDR1 and CDR2 (germline): SGHAT, FQNNGV. Here the CDR3 DNA reads TGTGCCAGCAGCTTAGCAGCGGTCCAGGAGCAGTTCTTC. This sequence encodes CASSLAAVQEQFF.

The chain is built from TRBV6-5 and TRBJ1-5, with TRBD1 as a possible D gene (6 bases). This CDR3 spans 14 amino acids. Germline V CDR1 and CDR2: MNHEY, SVGAGI. V was cut by 4 bases and J by 1 base, with 8 bases left in between. In nucleotides, the CDR3 is TGTGCCAGCAGTTCCCAGGGGAGCAATCAGCCCCAGCATTTT. Protein product: CASSSQGSNQPQHF.

The chain joins TRBV28 to TRBJ2-7, with TRBD2 as a possible D gene (6 bases). CDR3 length: 14 amino acids. With 6 bases removed from V and 4 bases from J, the gap between germline ends came to 16 bases. Germline V lookup: CDR1 MDHEN, CDR2 SYDVKM. This CDR3 reads CASRYGTALYEQYF. As DNA, the CDR3 is TGTGCCAGCAGATATGGGACTGCACTTTACGAGCAGTACTTC.

The chain uses TRBV29-1 and TRBJ1-2; TRBD1 matches 7 bases. V dropped 2 bases and J dropped 6; count of bases not matched to a gene: 9. CDR3 length: 14 residues. Germline assignment: CDR1 SQVTM and CDR2 ANQGSEA. CDR3 bases: TGCAGCGTTGAAAGGTCTCGACAGGGAGATGGCTACACCTTC. It is translated as CSVERSRQGDGYTF.

This chain connects TRBV7-9 to TRBJ2-5; weak D call: TRBD2 (5 bases). The CDR3 is 13 residues long. The V gene lost 5 bases and the J gene lost 3 bases, with 10 bases spanning the gap. The germline gives CDR1 SEHNR, CDR2 FQNEAQ (reference sequence). The CDR3 reads CASSADGEETQYF. The CDR3 region has the DNA TGTGCCAGCAGCGCAGACGGGGAAGAGACCCAGTACTTC.

V and J are TRBV7-6 and TRBJ1-3, with D possibly TRBD1 on 6 matching bases. CDR1 SGHVS and CDR2 FNYEAQ come from the germline V gene. V shed 0 bases and J shed 8 bases, with 17 bases lying between them. The CDR3 is 16 residues long. DNA of the CDR3: TGTGCCAGCAGCTTAGCGCAGGGGAACATAGGTCACACCATATATTTT. Protein product: CASSLAQGNIGHTIYF.

This chain connects TRBV5-1 to TRBJ2-1, with D uncertain. The V end was cut by 2 bases, the J end by 6 bases, with 15 bases between. Germline values: CDR1 SGHRS, CDR2 YFSETQ. This CDR3 has 15 amino acids. CDR3 residues: CASSFGSTEPNEQFF. CDR3 nucleotides: TGCGCCAGCAGCTTTGGTTCCACTGAACCCAATGAGCAGTTCTTC. Full variable domain (rest looked up from reference TRBV5-1 and TRBJ2-1): KAGVTQTPRYLIKTRGQQVTLSCSPISGHRSVSWYQQTPGQGLQFLFEYFSETQRNKGNFPGRFSGRQFSNSRSEMNVSTLELGDSALYLCASSFGSTEPNEQFFGPGTRLTVL.

This sequence joins TRBV28 and TRBJ1-2, with TRBD1 matching over 7 bases. The CDR3 contains 12 residues. Trimming cost V 6 bases and J 7 bases; bases outside gene matches: 5. The germline V gene encodes CDR1 MDHEN and CDR2 SYDVKM. The CDR3 region is CASSPDRVGYTF. In nucleotides, the CDR3 is TGTGCCAGCAGCCCAGACAGGGTTGGCTACACCTTC.